Listed below are T cell receptor beta chains from one sample, sequenced in a study of blood T cell repertoires in COVID-19. Assay used: immunoSEQ multiplex PCR; TCRdb lists only in-frame clones, some missing. The table includes about 200,000 clones, about 85% detected once. The sequenced sample consisted of peripheral blood. All receptors derive from a middle-aged woman with COVID-19, enrolled during active disease. Both conserved end residues are part of each CDR3. The D gene is left open where the match is weak.

V: TRBV4-1
D: TRBD2
CDR3: CASSQYYRLAGYNEQFF

V: TRBV6-5
D: TRBD1
CDR3: CASWPGQGNTGELFF

V: TRBV6-1
D: TRBD1
CDR3: CASSDPTGIQETQYF

V: TRBV2
D: .
CDR3: CASSEAPTLTGELFF

V: TRBV7-2
D: .
CDR3: CASSSKSSNRELFF

V: TRBV7-8
D: .
CDR3: CASSLTLGETQYF

V: TRBV5-4
D: TRBD2
CDR3: CASTYSGRAFYEQYF

V: TRBV19
D: TRBD1
CDR3: CASRLQGGQPQHF

V: TRBV5-4
D: TRBD2
CDR3: CASSPRLAGDTDTQYF

V: TRBV9
D: TRBD1
CDR3: CASSSTGRTGNEQYF

V: TRBV5-1
D: TRBD2
CDR3: CASSSSRGGRDTQYF

V: TRBV9
D: .
CDR3: CASSVGKRNSPLHF

V: TRBV5-1
D: .
CDR3: CASSRLQTRGTGELFF

V: TRBV9
D: .
CDR3: CASSPLRWSLYEQYF

V: TRBV19
D: .
CDR3: CASKPGLTNYNSPLHF

V: TRBV13
D: TRBD1
CDR3: CASSPGQGYEQYF

V: TRBV3-1/TRBV3-2
D: TRBD1
CDR3: CASSQGFGTGSYEQYF

V: TRBV18
D: .
CDR3: CASSPGQPGTDTQYF

V: TRBV13
D: TRBD2
CDR3: CASSRPGLAGQTQYF

V: TRBV29-1
D: TRBD2
CDR3: CSVGRLAGVGETQYF

V: TRBV13
D: .
CDR3: CASSLNGLTDTQYF

V: TRBV6-5
D: TRBD1
CDR3: CASSYYGQGEQYF

V: TRBV10-3
D: .
CDR3: CAICGSANTEAFF

V: TRBV19
D: .
CDR3: CAAGGGIGNTEAFF

V: TRBV6-8
D: TRBD2
CDR3: CASSYSNPPVAGYFTDTQYF

V: TRBV2
D: .
CDR3: CASSGKRVNTEAFF

V: TRBV6-5
D: TRBD1
CDR3: CASSWTGSSYNEQFF

V: TRBV4-3
D: .
CDR3: CASSQDWANTIYF

V: TRBV3-1/TRBV3-2
D: .
CDR3: CASGTGGEQYF

V: TRBV14
D: .
CDR3: CASSPKMYGVDGYTF

V: TRBV10-1
D: TRBD2
CDR3: CASSPAPGLAGGHTGELFF

V: TRBV7-9
D: .
CDR3: CASSSYSGEGGETQYF

V: TRBV9
D: .
CDR3: CASSVQGTSVSPLHF

V: TRBV19
D: TRBD1
CDR3: CASRPRAGTGRTEAFF